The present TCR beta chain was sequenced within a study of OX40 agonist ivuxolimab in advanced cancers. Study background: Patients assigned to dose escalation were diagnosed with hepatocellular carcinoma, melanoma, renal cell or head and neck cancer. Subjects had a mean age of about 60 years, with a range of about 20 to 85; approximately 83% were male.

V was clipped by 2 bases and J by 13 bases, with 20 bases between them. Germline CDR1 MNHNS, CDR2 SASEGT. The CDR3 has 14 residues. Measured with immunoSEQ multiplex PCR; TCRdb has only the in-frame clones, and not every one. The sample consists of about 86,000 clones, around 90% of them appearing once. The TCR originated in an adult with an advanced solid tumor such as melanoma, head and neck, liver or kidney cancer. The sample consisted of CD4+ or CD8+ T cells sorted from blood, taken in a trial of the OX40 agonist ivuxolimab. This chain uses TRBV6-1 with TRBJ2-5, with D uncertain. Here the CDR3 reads CASSEPGPYHSPYF. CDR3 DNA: TGTGCCAGCAGTGAACCCGGACCATACCATAGTCCGTACTTC.